What follows are 5 T cell receptor beta chains derived from one specimen sequenced in a study of post-analysis software for immune sequencing data. Their target antigens are unknown. Broader study findings: The study found TRBV5-6, TRBV5-1 and TRBV20-1 among 5 or 6 TRBV segments more frequent in patients than controls.

TCR beta libraries were prepared from cDNA with unique molecular identifiers. One entry per CDR3 protein results from TCRdb running MiXCR on the PCR reads. This repertoire shows 600,000 to 750,000 distinct CDR3 sequences, around 60% found once; its top ten account for approximately 10%. The sample comprised blood. Every receptor here comes from a girl aged 2 to 10 with multiple sclerosis.

The chain carries TRBV27 and TRBJ2-3, with D maybe TRBD2 (6 bases). V was pared by 7 bases and J by 4 bases, with 18 bases between. The germline gives CDR1 MNHEY, CDR2 SMNVEV (reference sequence). The CDR3 totals 15 residues. CDR3 sequence (DNA): TGTGCCAGCAACTCCGGGACGGAGGGGTCAGATACGCAGTATTTT. It specifies CASNSGTEGSDTQYF.

This clonotype occurred once. The chain joins TRBV7-3 to TRBJ2-1; 14 nucleotides match TRBD2. Germline-derived CDR1 and CDR2 are SGHTA and FQGTGA. J was trimmed by 5 bases and V by 3 bases; bases with no gene match: 15. CDR3 size: 20 residues. In DNA, the CDR3 is TGTGCCAGCAGCTTCCGCCCCGGGACTAGCGGGAGTGGCAGACACAATGAGCAGTTCTTC. Encoded protein: CASSFRPGTSGSGRHNEQFF. Drawing the rest from reference TRBV7-3 and TRBJ2-1, the complete variable domain is GAGVSQTPSNKVTEKGKYVELRCDPISGHTALYWYRQSLGQGPEFLIYFQGTGAADDSGLPNDRFFAVRPEGSVSTLKIQRTERGDSAVYLCASSFRPGTSGSGRHNEQFFGPGTRLTVL.

The J gene is TRBJ2-7, the V gene TRBV29-1, with D uncertain. This CDR3 is built from 12 residues. Germline CDR1 and CDR2: SQVTM and ANQGSEA. Trimming removed 0 bases at V and 2 bases at J, with 5 bases between. CDR3 residues: CSVEDRTYEQYF. The CDR3 DNA follows: TGCAGCGTTGAAGACAGGACCTACGAGCAGTACTTC.

To note about this clonotype: One end of the junction does not line up with germline, which may come from a read error. V and J are TRBV14 and TRBJ2-5; D perhaps matches TRBD2 (5 bases). Germline V gene sequence: CDR1 SGHDN, CDR2 FVKESK. CDR3 size: 13 residues. The CDR3: CASRGDLMETQYF. In DNA, the CDR3 is TGTGCCAGCAGGGGAGATTTGATGGAGACTCAGTACTTC.

V gene TRBV7-2 combines with J gene TRBJ1-1; D remains ambiguous. This CDR3 spans 14 amino acids. V gave up 5 bases and J gave up 3 bases, with 13 bases separating them. Germline-derived CDR1 and CDR2 are SGHTA and FQGNSA. DNA of the CDR3: TGTGCCAGCAGCCCAAGGAGGGTCGACACTGAAGCTTTCTTT. Residues: CASSPRRVDTEAFF.